This T cell receptor (beta chain) was identified in a study of blood T cell repertoires in COVID-19. Study at large: The origin of the acute and convalescent COVID-19 samples was the United States, Italy and Spain. PBMCs, B-cell-depleted T cells, or T cells were the source of the cDNA or gDNA that made up the material.

In the source study's methods: Estimation of nucleated cell counts was performed using reference gene primer amplification. Assay: immunoSEQ multiplex PCR; the TCRdb copy retains only in-frame clones and omits some. Clone size and V and J calls were adopted from that table, with D and trimming inferred from the DNA. The table has some 250,000 clones, roughly 76% seen once. The V end was cut by 3 bases, the J end by 4 bases, with 10 bases between. This CDR3 contains 15 residues. Germline V gives CDR1 SGHTA, CDR2 FQGNSA. Enrolment of Seattle patients took place during active infection, and they were followed longitudinally.

J is TRBJ2-6 and V is TRBV7-2, with D perhaps TRBD1 (6 bases). The specimen was peripheral blood. This TCR was sampled from a woman aged 80 or older with COVID-19, enrolled during active disease. CDR3 DNA: TGTGCCAGCAGCTTCTTGGGGGCAGGGGCCAACGTCCTGACTTTC. This sequence encodes CASSFLGAGANVLTF.